This T cell receptor beta chain was identified during a study of blood T cells in healthy people across ages. This clonotype was counted a single time. Combining a sample-barcoded 5' primer with a J-beta primer mix, a second PCR ran for roughly 7 to 12 cycles. TCRdb independently ran MiXCR on the 5' RACE reads; one entry per CDR3 protein. The repertoire has 780,000 or so distinct CDR3 sequences, just over 55% of them found once; the top ten carry 20% to 30%. The origin of this receptor is a man aged 35-49 years in good health. Sequenced input: blood.

In DNA form, the CDR3 reads TGTGCCAGCAGTATGGGTAGCGCAGCAAGGGAGACCCAGTACTTC. Translated, it gives CASSMGSAARETQYF. This sequence joins TRBV6-5 and TRBJ2-5; TRBD2 might be the D (5 bases). Germline assignment: CDR1 MNHEY and CDR2 SVGAGI. The CDR3 is made up of 15 amino acids. Trimming stripped 5 bases from V and 5 bases from J, with 18 bases between.